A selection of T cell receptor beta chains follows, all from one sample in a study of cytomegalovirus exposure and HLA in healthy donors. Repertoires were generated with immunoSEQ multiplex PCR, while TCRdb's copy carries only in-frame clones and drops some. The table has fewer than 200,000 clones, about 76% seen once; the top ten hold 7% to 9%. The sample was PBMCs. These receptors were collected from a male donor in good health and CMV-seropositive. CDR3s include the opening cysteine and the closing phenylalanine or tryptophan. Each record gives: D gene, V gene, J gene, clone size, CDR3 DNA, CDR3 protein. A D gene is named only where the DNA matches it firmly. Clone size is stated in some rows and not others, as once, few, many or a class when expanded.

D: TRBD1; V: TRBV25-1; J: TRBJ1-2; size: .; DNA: TGTGCCAGCAGTGAGGGACAGGGGTATGGCTACACCTTC; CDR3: CASSEGQGYGYTF
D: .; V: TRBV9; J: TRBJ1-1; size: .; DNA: TGTGCCAGCAGCGTACAGGGAAAGACGAACACTGAAGCTTTCTTT; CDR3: CASSVQGKTNTEAFF
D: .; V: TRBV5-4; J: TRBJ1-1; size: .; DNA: TGTGCCAGCAGGGATCGTGGAGGACAGTACACTGAAGCTTTCTTT; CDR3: CASRDRGGQYTEAFF
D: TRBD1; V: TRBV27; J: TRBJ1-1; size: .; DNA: TGTGCCAGCAGTTTAACGGGACAGGGAGTCTACACTGAAGCTTTCTTT; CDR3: CASSLTGQGVYTEAFF
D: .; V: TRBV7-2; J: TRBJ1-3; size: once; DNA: TGTGCCAGCAGCCACAGGGTTCCTGGAAACACCATATATTTT; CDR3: CASSHRVPGNTIYF
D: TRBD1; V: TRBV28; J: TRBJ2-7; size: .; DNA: TGTGCCAGCACCGTTCCCGGGACAGGGGGTACCTACGAGCAGTACTTC; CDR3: CASTVPGTGGTYEQYF
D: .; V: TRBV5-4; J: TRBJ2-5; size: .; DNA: TGTGCCAGCAGCTTGGAAGGGCGGCGCGGGTACGGAGAGACCCAGTACTTC; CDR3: CASSLEGRRGYGETQYF
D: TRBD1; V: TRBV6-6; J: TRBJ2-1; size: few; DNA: TGTGCCAGCAACCTACAGGGGGGCTACAATGAGCAGTTCTTC; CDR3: CASNLQGGYNEQFF
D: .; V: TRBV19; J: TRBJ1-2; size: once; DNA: TGTGCCAGTAGTCTCCGGACTCTTCTGCACTATGGCTACACCTTC; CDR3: CASSLRTLLHYGYTF
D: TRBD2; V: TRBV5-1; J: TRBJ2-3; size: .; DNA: TGCGCCAGCAGCTATCGGACTAGCGGGGACAATACGCAGTATTTT; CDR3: CASSYRTSGDNTQYF
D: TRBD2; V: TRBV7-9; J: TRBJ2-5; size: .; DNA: TGTGCCAGCACCCCCCGGGGGGGGGCGTTGGTTCAAGAGACCCAGTACTTC; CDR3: CASTPRGGALVQETQYF
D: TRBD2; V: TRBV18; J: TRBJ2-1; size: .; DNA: TGTGCCAGCTCACCGCCCCGTAGCGGGGGGGATAAGGACAATGAGCAGTTCTTC; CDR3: CASSPPRSGGDKDNEQFF
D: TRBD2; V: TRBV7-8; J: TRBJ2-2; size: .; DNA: TGTGCCAGCAGCTTACTCTGGGCGGGGGAAGACACCGGGGAGCTGTTTTTT; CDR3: CASSLLWAGEDTGELFF
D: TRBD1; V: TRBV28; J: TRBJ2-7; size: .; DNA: TGTGCCAGCAGCCTGGACAGGTTTAATACGAGCTCCTACGAGCAGTACTTC; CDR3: CASSLDRFNTSSYEQYF
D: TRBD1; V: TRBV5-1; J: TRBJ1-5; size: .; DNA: TGCGCCAGCAGCTTGACGGGACAGGGCAATCAGCCCCAGCATTTT; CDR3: CASSLTGQGNQPQHF
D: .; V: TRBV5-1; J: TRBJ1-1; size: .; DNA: TGCGCCAGCAGCCCACAGGGTGGGGACACTGAAGCTTTCTTT; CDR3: CASSPQGGDTEAFF
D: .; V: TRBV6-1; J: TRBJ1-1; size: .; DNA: TGTGCCAGCAGTGAAGCGAGGTCCACCAGCCGAACAACTGAAGCTTTCTTT; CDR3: CASSEARSTSRTTEAFF
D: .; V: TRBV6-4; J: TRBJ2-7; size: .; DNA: TGTGCCAGCAGTTTTCTCGGGAGGGGGCCCTACGAGCAGTACTTC; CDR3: CASSFLGRGPYEQYF
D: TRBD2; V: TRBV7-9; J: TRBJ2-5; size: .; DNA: TGTGCCAGCAGCCACCGACTAGCTCAAGAGACCCAGTACTTC; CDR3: CASSHRLAQETQYF
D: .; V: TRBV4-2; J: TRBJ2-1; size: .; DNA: TGTGCCAGCAGCCAAGATCGCACAGACCAGTTCTTC; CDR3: CASSQDRTDQFF
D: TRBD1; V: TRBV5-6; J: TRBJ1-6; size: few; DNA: TGTGCCAGCAGCCCCGGGACAGGGGGATATTCACCCCTCCACTTT; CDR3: CASSPGTGGYSPLHF
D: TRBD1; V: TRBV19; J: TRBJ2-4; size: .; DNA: TGTGCCACCAAAAACCAGGGGGCTTTCGCCAAAAACATTCAGTACTTC; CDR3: CATKNQGAFAKNIQYF
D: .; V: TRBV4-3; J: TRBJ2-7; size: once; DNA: TGCGCCAGCAGCCAAATTCCGGGGGACTCCTACGAGCAGTACTTC; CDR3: CASSQIPGDSYEQYF
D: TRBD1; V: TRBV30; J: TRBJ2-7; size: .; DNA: TGTGCCTGGAGTGCGGGACAGGGGCCCTACGAGCAGTACTTC; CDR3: CAWSAGQGPYEQYF
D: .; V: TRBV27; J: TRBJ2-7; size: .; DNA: TGTGCCAGCAGGGCAGGGGTTGGCGAGCAGTACTTC; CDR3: CASRAGVGEQYF
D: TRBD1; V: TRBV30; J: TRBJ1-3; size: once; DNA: TGTGCCTGGATCTCCGGGACAGGGAGAAACACCATATATTTT; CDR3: CAWISGTGRNTIYF
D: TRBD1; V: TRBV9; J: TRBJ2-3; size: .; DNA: TGTGCCAGCAGCTCCGGGACAGAAATCCATACGCAGTATTTT; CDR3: CASSSGTEIHTQYF
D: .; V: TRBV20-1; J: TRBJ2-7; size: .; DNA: TGCAGTTCCCCTTCGCAGAACGAGCAGTACTTC; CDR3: CSSPSQNEQYF
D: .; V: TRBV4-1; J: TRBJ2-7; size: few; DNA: TGCGCCAGCAGCCAACGGTTATCCGGACAAACCGAGCAGTACTTC; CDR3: CASSQRLSGQTEQYF
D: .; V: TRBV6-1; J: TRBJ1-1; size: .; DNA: TGTGCCAGCAGTGGCCCTTACCGGGTCACTGAAGCTTTCTTT; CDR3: CASSGPYRVTEAFF
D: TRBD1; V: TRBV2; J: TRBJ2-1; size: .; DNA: TGTGCCAGCAGTCGACAGGGGGGCTACCTCAATGAGCAGTTCTTC; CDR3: CASSRQGGYLNEQFF
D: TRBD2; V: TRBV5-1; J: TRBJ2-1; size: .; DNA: TGCGCCAGCAGCTTGTTGGCTAGCGGGGGGGATGAGCAGTTCTTC; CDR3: CASSLLASGGDEQFF
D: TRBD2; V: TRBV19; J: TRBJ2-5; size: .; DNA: TGTGCCAGTAGAACGGGTAGCGGGGGAGAGACCCAGTACTTC; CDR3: CASRTGSGGETQYF
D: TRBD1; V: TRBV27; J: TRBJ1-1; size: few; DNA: TGTGCCAGCAGTTACACATACTACAGGGGTCGGAACACTGAAGCTTTCTTT; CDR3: CASSYTYYRGRNTEAFF